A selection of T cell receptor beta chains follows, all from one sample in a study of cytomegalovirus exposure and HLA in healthy donors. Some clones are missing from TCRdb's copy, which holds only in-frame ones; the method was immunoSEQ multiplex PCR. Of some 69,000 clones listed, roughly 94% are singletons. The source material was PBMCs. The source of these receptors is a man aged 18 to 35 in good health and CMV-seropositive. The CDR3 runs from the conserved cysteine through the conserved F or W. The order of the fields is clone size, J gene, D gene, V gene, CDR3 DNA, CDR3 protein. A D gene is named only where the DNA matches it firmly. Part of the rows lack a size; the others show once, few, many or a class for expanded clones.

clone size: -
J gene: TRBJ1-1
D gene: -
V gene: TRBV18
CDR3 DNA: TGTGCCAGCTCACCCGTATCAGGGGACACTGAAGCTTTCTTT
CDR3 protein: CASSPVSGDTEAFF

clone size: -
J gene: TRBJ2-1
D gene: TRBD2
V gene: TRBV11-2
CDR3 DNA: TGTGCCAGCAGCTTAGCGTTGCTGGGACTAGCGGGGAACAATGAGCAGTTCTTC
CDR3 protein: CASSLALLGLAGNNEQFF

clone size: once
J gene: TRBJ1-1
D gene: -
V gene: TRBV11-3
CDR3 DNA: TGTGCCAGCAGCGAGGCCCTAGGGGCTGAAGCTTTCTTT
CDR3 protein: CASSEALGAEAFF

clone size: -
J gene: TRBJ1-2
D gene: TRBD1
V gene: TRBV6-5
CDR3 DNA: TGTGCCAGCAGTTTCCGGACAGGGCGAAACTATGGCTACACCTTC
CDR3 protein: CASSFRTGRNYGYTF

clone size: -
J gene: TRBJ1-2
D gene: -
V gene: TRBV5-5
CDR3 DNA: TGTGCCAGCAGCCTTCAGGGAGCCCGGGGGGCTGGCTACACCTTC
CDR3 protein: CASSLQGARGAGYTF

clone size: -
J gene: TRBJ2-7
D gene: TRBD1
V gene: TRBV18
CDR3 DNA: TGTGCCAGCTCACCACTAGGGACAGCGGTTACCTCCTACGAGCAGTACTTC
CDR3 protein: CASSPLGTAVTSYEQYF

clone size: -
J gene: TRBJ2-1
D gene: TRBD2
V gene: TRBV19
CDR3 DNA: TGTGCCAGTAGTACTAGACTAGCGGGTTCAGAGCAGTTCTTC
CDR3 protein: CASSTRLAGSEQFF

clone size: once
J gene: TRBJ2-4
D gene: -
V gene: TRBV27
CDR3 DNA: TGTGCCAGCAGTTTTACGAGCGAAGCGAACATTCAGTACTTC
CDR3 protein: CASSFTSEANIQYF

clone size: -
J gene: TRBJ2-2
D gene: -
V gene: TRBV4-1
CDR3 DNA: TGCGCCAGCAGCCAACGACAGGATCATTCGGACGGGGAGCTGTTTTTT
CDR3 protein: CASSQRQDHSDGELFF

clone size: -
J gene: TRBJ1-6
D gene: TRBD1
V gene: TRBV9
CDR3 DNA: TGTGCCAGCAGCTCCTCCCCCGGGACAGGTTCACCCCTCCACTTT
CDR3 protein: CASSSSPGTGSPLHF

clone size: -
J gene: TRBJ2-1
D gene: -
V gene: TRBV6-6
CDR3 DNA: TGTGCCAGCACAGGCAACTCCTACAATGAGCAGTTCTTC
CDR3 protein: CASTGNSYNEQFF

clone size: -
J gene: TRBJ2-1
D gene: TRBD2
V gene: TRBV5-8
CDR3 DNA: TGTGCCAGCAGCTTGGGCCGGACTAGCGGTGACAATGAGCAGTTCTTC
CDR3 protein: CASSLGRTSGDNEQFF

clone size: -
J gene: TRBJ2-2
D gene: -
V gene: TRBV4-3
CDR3 DNA: TGCGCCAGCAGCCAAGAGGGGACTGAACTGAACACCGGGGAGCTGTTTTTT
CDR3 protein: CASSQEGTELNTGELFF

clone size: -
J gene: TRBJ2-5
D gene: -
V gene: TRBV5-6
CDR3 DNA: TGTGCCAGCAGCTCCCGGGACTCAGCGTACCAAGAGACCCAGTACTTC
CDR3 protein: CASSSRDSAYQETQYF

clone size: -
J gene: TRBJ2-7
D gene: TRBD1
V gene: TRBV27
CDR3 DNA: TGTGCCAGCAGTGGGGACAGGGGGGGCTACGAGCAGTACTTC
CDR3 protein: CASSGDRGGYEQYF

clone size: once
J gene: TRBJ1-5
D gene: TRBD1
V gene: TRBV19
CDR3 DNA: TGTGCCAGTACTCCGGGACAGGGCTTCCAGCCCCAGCATTTT
CDR3 protein: CASTPGQGFQPQHF

clone size: -
J gene: TRBJ2-7
D gene: TRBD2
V gene: TRBV11-2
CDR3 DNA: TGTGCCAGCAGGACCGCTAGCGGGAGTTCCGAGCAGTACTTC
CDR3 protein: CASRTASGSSEQYF

clone size: -
J gene: TRBJ1-2
D gene: TRBD1
V gene: TRBV5-8
CDR3 DNA: TGTGCCAGCAGCCTGGACAGGGTGGATGGCTACACCTTC
CDR3 protein: CASSLDRVDGYTF

clone size: -
J gene: TRBJ2-7
D gene: TRBD1
V gene: TRBV4-3
CDR3 DNA: TGCGCCAGCAGCCAAGGAGAACAGGGGGCGGGTGAGCAGTACTTC
CDR3 protein: CASSQGEQGAGEQYF

clone size: once
J gene: TRBJ1-3
D gene: -
V gene: TRBV28
CDR3 DNA: TGTGCCAGCAGTTTTGCTATTGGAAACACCATATATTTT
CDR3 protein: CASSFAIGNTIYF

clone size: once
J gene: TRBJ2-5
D gene: -
V gene: TRBV7-2
CDR3 DNA: TGTGCCAGCACCCAGGGAGAGACCCAGTACTTC
CDR3 protein: CASTQGETQYF

clone size: once
J gene: TRBJ1-3
D gene: -
V gene: TRBV18
CDR3 DNA: TGTGCCAGCTCACCCGGGTCCCCTGGAAACACCATATATTTT
CDR3 protein: CASSPGSPGNTIYF

clone size: -
J gene: TRBJ2-7
D gene: -
V gene: TRBV7-6
CDR3 DNA: TGTGCCAGCAGCCCCCTTTCTTCCGAGCAGTACTTC
CDR3 protein: CASSPLSSEQYF

clone size: -
J gene: TRBJ1-2
D gene: TRBD1
V gene: TRBV19
CDR3 DNA: TGTGCCAGTAGTATCGGACCGGGACAGGAACCTCGGGTATATGGCTACACCTTC
CDR3 protein: CASSIGPGQEPRVYGYTF

clone size: -
J gene: TRBJ2-5
D gene: TRBD2
V gene: TRBV11-3
CDR3 DNA: TGTGCCAGCAGTCCAAAAAGACTAGCGGGGGGGCAAGAGACCCAGTACTTC
CDR3 protein: CASSPKRLAGGQETQYF

clone size: -
J gene: TRBJ2-7
D gene: -
V gene: TRBV6-6
CDR3 DNA: TGTGCCAGCAGTTACACAGACTCCTACGAGCAGTACTTC
CDR3 protein: CASSYTDSYEQYF

clone size: -
J gene: TRBJ1-5
D gene: -
V gene: TRBV27
CDR3 DNA: TGTGCCAGCAGTTTAGTAGGGGATTTGGCGCAGCCCCAGCATTTT
CDR3 protein: CASSLVGDLAQPQHF

clone size: -
J gene: TRBJ1-1
D gene: TRBD1
V gene: TRBV18
CDR3 DNA: TGTGCCAGCTCACCGGAGACAGGGGGCACTGAAGCTTTCTTT
CDR3 protein: CASSPETGGTEAFF

clone size: -
J gene: TRBJ2-7
D gene: TRBD1
V gene: TRBV28
CDR3 DNA: TGTGCCAGCAGTTTACCAGGACAGGGTTTCTACGAGCAGTACTTC
CDR3 protein: CASSLPGQGFYEQYF

clone size: once
J gene: TRBJ2-2
D gene: TRBD2
V gene: TRBV6-4
CDR3 DNA: TGTGCCAGCACCGCACTAGCGGGAGAAGCCGGGGAGCTGTTTTTT
CDR3 protein: CASTALAGEAGELFF

clone size: -
J gene: TRBJ1-2
D gene: -
V gene: TRBV6-5
CDR3 DNA: TGTTCTTCAGGGGATGAGTTTGGCTACACCTTC
CDR3 protein: CSSGDEFGYTF

clone size: -
J gene: TRBJ2-3
D gene: TRBD2
V gene: TRBV6-4
CDR3 DNA: TGTGCCAGCAGTGAAATAGCGGGAGTCGGAGATACGCAGTATTTT
CDR3 protein: CASSEIAGVGDTQYF

clone size: -
J gene: TRBJ1-1
D gene: TRBD1
V gene: TRBV7-9
CDR3 DNA: TGTGCCAGCAGCTGGGGGACAGGGGCTTTCTTT
CDR3 protein: CASSWGTGAFF

clone size: -
J gene: TRBJ2-5
D gene: TRBD2
V gene: TRBV7-2
CDR3 DNA: TGTGCCAGCAGCCATCTCTCTAGCGGGGGGCGGGAGACCCAGTACTTC
CDR3 protein: CASSHLSSGGRETQYF

clone size: -
J gene: TRBJ2-6
D gene: -
V gene: TRBV4-2
CDR3 DNA: TGTGCCAGCAGCCAATTTGCAGGACAGTTTAACTCTGGGGCCAACGTCCTGACTTTC
CDR3 protein: CASSQFAGQFNSGANVLTF

clone size: -
J gene: TRBJ1-6
D gene: -
V gene: TRBV27
CDR3 DNA: TGTGCCAGCAGTTTTATTAAACCCCGGGACATGAGAATCCGAAGCAATAATTCACCCCTCCACTTT
CDR3 protein: CASSFIKPRDMRIRSNNSPLHF

clone size: -
J gene: TRBJ2-3
D gene: -
V gene: TRBV5-1
CDR3 DNA: TGCGCCAGCAGCTATAGAACAGATACGCAGTATTTT
CDR3 protein: CASSYRTDTQYF

clone size: -
J gene: TRBJ2-7
D gene: TRBD1
V gene: TRBV29-1
CDR3 DNA: TGCAGCGTTGAAACAGGGGTCGGCTACGAGCAGTACTTC
CDR3 protein: CSVETGVGYEQYF

clone size: -
J gene: TRBJ2-3
D gene: TRBD2
V gene: TRBV6-6
CDR3 DNA: TGTGCCAGCAGTTATGGGCTAGCGGGGCCCACAGATACGCAGTATTTT
CDR3 protein: CASSYGLAGPTDTQYF

clone size: -
J gene: TRBJ2-7
D gene: TRBD1
V gene: TRBV6-1
CDR3 DNA: TGTGCCAGCAGCCGGGACAGGTCCTACGAGCAGTACTTC
CDR3 protein: CASSRDRSYEQYF

clone size: -
J gene: TRBJ1-5
D gene: -
V gene: TRBV19
CDR3 DNA: TGTGCCAGTAGTATTTGGCCTGATAGCAATCAGCCCCAGCATTTT
CDR3 protein: CASSIWPDSNQPQHF

clone size: -
J gene: TRBJ2-3
D gene: TRBD1
V gene: TRBV7-9
CDR3 DNA: TGTGCCAGCAGCTTTTTGCTTGGGACAGATTTCACAGATACGCAGTATTTT
CDR3 protein: CASSFLLGTDFTDTQYF

clone size: -
J gene: TRBJ2-7
D gene: TRBD1
V gene: TRBV18
CDR3 DNA: TGTGCCAGCTCAACGGGACAGGACTACGAGCAGTACTTC
CDR3 protein: CASSTGQDYEQYF

clone size: -
J gene: TRBJ2-1
D gene: TRBD2
V gene: TRBV7-2
CDR3 DNA: TGTGCCAGCAGCCCTCGGACTAGCGGGCTTTACAATGAGCAGTTCTTC
CDR3 protein: CASSPRTSGLYNEQFF

clone size: once
J gene: TRBJ2-1
D gene: TRBD1
V gene: TRBV6-5
CDR3 DNA: TGTGCCAGCACGCCCGGGACAGGGGGCAATGAGCAGTTCTTC
CDR3 protein: CASTPGTGGNEQFF

clone size: -
J gene: TRBJ2-7
D gene: -
V gene: TRBV7-8
CDR3 DNA: TGTGCCAGCAGCCTCACACAGGACATAGCCTACGAGCAGTACTTC
CDR3 protein: CASSLTQDIAYEQYF

clone size: once
J gene: TRBJ2-7
D gene: -
V gene: TRBV28
CDR3 DNA: TGTGCCAGCAGGCGCGGCGGGACGGACACCTACGAGCAGTACTTC
CDR3 protein: CASRRGGTDTYEQYF

clone size: once
J gene: TRBJ2-1
D gene: TRBD2
V gene: TRBV27
CDR3 DNA: TGTGCCAGCAGTTTACTGGTGTCTAGCGGGAGGGGTGAGCAGTTCTTC
CDR3 protein: CASSLLVSSGRGEQFF

clone size: -
J gene: TRBJ1-4
D gene: TRBD1
V gene: TRBV6-1
CDR3 DNA: TGTGCCAGCAGTGAAGGGGACAGGCCTAATGAAAAACTGTTTTTT
CDR3 protein: CASSEGDRPNEKLFF

clone size: once
J gene: TRBJ2-7
D gene: -
V gene: TRBV28
CDR3 DNA: TGTGCCAGCAGTAATCATGACATGCTCTACGAGCAGTACTTC
CDR3 protein: CASSNHDMLYEQYF

clone size: -
J gene: TRBJ2-1
D gene: -
V gene: TRBV14
CDR3 DNA: TGTGCCAGCAGCCAAGATTATAGCTCCTACAATGAGCAGTTCTTC
CDR3 protein: CASSQDYSSYNEQFF

clone size: -
J gene: TRBJ2-5
D gene: -
V gene: TRBV11-3
CDR3 DNA: TGTGCCAGCAGTGATCGCCACTCCTATAGCTCTGAGACCCAGTACTTC
CDR3 protein: CASSDRHSYSSETQYF

clone size: once
J gene: TRBJ1-2
D gene: -
V gene: TRBV9
CDR3 DNA: TGTGCCAGCAGCGTAGGATTTATAGACAGAGAGAGGGGCTACACCTTC
CDR3 protein: CASSVGFIDRERGYTF

clone size: -
J gene: TRBJ2-3
D gene: TRBD2
V gene: TRBV11-3
CDR3 DNA: TGTGCCAGCAGCTCTAGCGGGAGGCTCGATACGCAGTATTTT
CDR3 protein: CASSSSGRLDTQYF

clone size: -
J gene: TRBJ2-3
D gene: TRBD1
V gene: TRBV7-9
CDR3 DNA: TGTGCCAGCAGCCGGCCGGGACAGGGGTACACAGATACGCAGTATTTT
CDR3 protein: CASSRPGQGYTDTQYF

clone size: once
J gene: TRBJ2-1
D gene: TRBD2
V gene: TRBV5-4
CDR3 DNA: TGTGCCAGCAGCCAGCCGGGACTAGGGTCCGATGAGCAGTTCTTC
CDR3 protein: CASSQPGLGSDEQFF

clone size: -
J gene: TRBJ2-7
D gene: TRBD2
V gene: TRBV18
CDR3 DNA: TGTGCCAGCTCAGAGTTCGGGATTGGTAGTAGCGGGCCTACCTACGAACAGTACTTC
CDR3 protein: CASSEFGIGSSGPTYEQYF